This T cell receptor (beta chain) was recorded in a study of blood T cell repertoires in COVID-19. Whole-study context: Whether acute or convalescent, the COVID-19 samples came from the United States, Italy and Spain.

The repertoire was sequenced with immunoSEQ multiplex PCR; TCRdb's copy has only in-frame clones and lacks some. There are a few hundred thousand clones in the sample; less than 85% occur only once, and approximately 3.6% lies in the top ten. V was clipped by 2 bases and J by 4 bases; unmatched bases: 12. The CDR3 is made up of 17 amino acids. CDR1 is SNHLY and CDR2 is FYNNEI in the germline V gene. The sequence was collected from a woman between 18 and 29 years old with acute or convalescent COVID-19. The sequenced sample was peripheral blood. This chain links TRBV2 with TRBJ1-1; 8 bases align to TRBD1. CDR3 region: CASSENLMGRGPTEAFF. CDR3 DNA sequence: TGTGCCAGCAGTGAAAATTTGATGGGCAGGGGGCCCACTGAAGCTTTCTTT.